These 12 T cell receptor beta chains share one sample of origin, sequenced in a study of T cell repertoires in cytomegalovirus infection. For these receptors, no antigen is known. In TCRdb, the reads were re-called with MiXCR into one record per CDR3 protein. In the table there are some 800,000 distinct CDR3 sequences, 32% of which are singletons. This specimen was cultured CD8+ T cells from PBMCs, taken from culture after CMV antigen stimulation. The source is a human donor in good health (CMV status not recorded). Some clones in this sample may be carry-over from other donors' samples.

In this sample, this clonotype turned up many times. The rearrangement uses TRBV7-2 and TRBJ1-2, with D possibly matching TRBD1 (6 bases). Looked up from germline, CDR1 is SGHTA and CDR2 is FQGNSA. CDR3 length equals 13 residues. Trimming cost V 3 bases and J 4 bases, with 9 bases left between them. DNA of the CDR3: TGTGCCAGCAGCTTGGGGGCATTCTATGGCTACACCTTC. This sequence encodes CASSLGAFYGYTF.

The chain recombines TRBV6-2 or TRBV6-3 with TRBJ2-7; the D is unclear. V was trimmed by 2 bases and J by 4 bases, leaving 15 bases between them. CDR1 and CDR2 (germline): MNHEY, SVGEGT. The CDR3 loop spans 15 amino acids. The CDR3: CASSYIRGRAYEQYF. Written as DNA, the CDR3 is TGTGCCAGCAGTTACATTCGTGGGCGAGCTTACGAGCAGTACTTC.

The chain carries TRBV7-9 and TRBJ1-1; 7 positions match TRBD1. V shed 5 bases, J shed 11 bases, and the junction held 11 bases outside the gene matches. The CDR3 extends over 13 amino acids. Per germline, CDR1 SEHNR and CDR2 FQNEAQ (reference sequence). CDR3 in amino acids: CASSPSQGDGAFF. DNA of the CDR3: TGTGCCAGCAGCCCGAGCCAGGGGGACGGGGCTTTCTTT.

This clonotype was picked up a small number of times. This chain links TRBV12-5 with TRBJ1-1; 9 nucleotides agree with TRBD1. The junction had 12 bases not matched to a gene; V was cut back by 7 bases and J by 3 bases. The CDR3 spans 16 residues. Germline V gene lookup returns CDR1 LGHNT and CDR2 FRNRAP. DNA of the CDR3: TGTGCTAGTGCCCTGCTGGGGACAGGGAAGCACACTGAAGCTTTCTTT. Amino acids: CASALLGTGKHTEAFF.

This chain links TRBV19 with TRBJ1-1; D gene unclear. V was cut by 7 bases and J by 2 bases, with 17 bases left in between. Germline CDR1 LNHDA, CDR2 SQIVND (reference sequence). This CDR3 is built from 15 residues. The CDR3 nucleotides are TGTGCCAGTACGGGTGGGAATCTGGTAAACACTGAAGCTTTCTTT. Its translation is CASTGGNLVNTEAFF. Drawing the rest from reference TRBV19 and TRBJ1-1, the complete variable domain is DGGITQSPKYLFRKEGQNVTLSCEQNLNHDAMYWYRQDPGQGLRLIYYSQIVNDFQKGDIAEGYSVSREKKESFPLTVTSAQKNPTAFYLCASTGGNLVNTEAFFGQGTRLTVV.

This clonotype was seen a handful of times. The chain has TRBV19 and TRBJ1-1; 11 bases are a match to TRBD1. V was clipped by 5 bases and J by 4 bases; unmatched bases: 9. Germline V gene sequence: CDR1 LNHDA, CDR2 SQIVND (reference sequence). The CDR3 has 16 residues. The CDR3 spells CASSFKGTGGTTEAFF. The CDR3 DNA reads TGTGCCAGTAGTTTCAAGGGGACAGGGGGGACCACTGAAGCTTTCTTT.

This clonotype has a handful of counts. The chain recombines TRBV7-2 with TRBJ2-5; 11 nucleotides agree with TRBD2. This CDR3 region has 15 residues. CDR1 and CDR2 from the germline V gene are SGHTA and FQGNSA. Germline trimming cut 5 bases from V and 7 bases from J; bases unmatched to any gene: 9. CDR3 amino acids: CASSTSGGYSMTQYF. CDR3 nucleotides: TGTGCCAGCAGCACTAGCGGGGGTTATTCCATGACCCAGTACTTC.

This clonotype has a handful of counts. This chain uses TRBV7-6 with TRBJ2-2; D possibly corresponds to TRBD1 (5 bases). The germline CDR1 and CDR2 sequences are SGHVS and FNYEAQ. V lost 2 bases and J lost 1, with 14 bases in between. The CDR3 length is 17 residues. In DNA, the CDR3 is TGTGCCAGCAGCTTAAGAGGTCGCCAGGGGAACACCGGGGAGCTGTTTTTT. It specifies CASSLRGRQGNTGELFF. The whole variable domain, filled in from reference TRBV7-6 and TRBJ2-2, reads GAGVSQSPRYKVTKRGQDVALRCDPISGHVSLYWYRQALGQGPEFLTYFNYEAQQDKSGLPNDRFSAERPEGSISTLTIQRTEQRDSAMYRCASSLRGRQGNTGELFFGEGSRLTVL.

This clonotype was detected only a few times. The V call is TRBV5-6, the J call TRBJ1-1; no clear D gene. This CDR3 comprises 15 residues. The V and J ends lost 0 bases and 0 bases respectively, with 9 bases between them. Germline values: CDR1 SGHDT, CDR2 YYEEEE. CDR3 sequence (DNA): TGTGCCAGCAGCTTGGCTGAGACGCTGAACACTGAAGCTTTCTTT. Translating it yields CASSLAETLNTEAFF.

The chain employs TRBV2 and TRBJ2-3, with D maybe TRBD1 (5 bases). CDR3 size: 12 residues. Trimming left V 7 bases short and J 6 bases short, with 11 bases between. The germline gives CDR1 SNHLY, CDR2 FYNNEI. The DNA of the CDR3 is TGTGCCAGCATAGGGGATAATGATACGCAGTATTTT. Its protein product is CASIGDNDTQYF.

The V call is TRBV6-2 or TRBV6-3, the J call TRBJ2-5; D may correspond to TRBD1 or TRBD2 (5 bases each). The germline V gene encodes CDR1 MNHEY and CDR2 SVGEGT. This CDR3 is built from 17 residues. The ends were cut back, 0 bases at V and 2 bases at J, with 16 bases in the middle. The CDR3 nucleotides read TGTGCCAGCAGTTACTCAGTAGCACGGGGACCTCAAGAGACCCAGTACTTC. Translated, it gives CASSYSVARGPQETQYF.

This chain joins TRBV4-1 and TRBJ2-3; D ambiguous. Germline CDR1 MGHRA, CDR2 YSYEKL. Trimming took off 1 base at V and 3 bases at J, with 17 bases between the two ends. The CDR3 runs to 17 residues. In DNA, the CDR3 is TGCGCCAGCAGCCAAGTAGGGCGGTCAATTTGGACAGATACGCAGTATTTT. Translation gives CASSQVGRSIWTDTQYF.